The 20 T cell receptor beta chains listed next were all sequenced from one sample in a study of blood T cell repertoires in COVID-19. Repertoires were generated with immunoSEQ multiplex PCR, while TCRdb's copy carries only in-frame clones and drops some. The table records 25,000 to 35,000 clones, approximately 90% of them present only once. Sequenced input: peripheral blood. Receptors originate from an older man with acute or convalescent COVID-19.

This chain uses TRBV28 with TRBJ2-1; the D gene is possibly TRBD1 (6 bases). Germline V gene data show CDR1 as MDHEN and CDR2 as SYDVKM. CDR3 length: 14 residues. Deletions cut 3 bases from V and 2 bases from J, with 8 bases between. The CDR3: CASSFAGAYNEQFF. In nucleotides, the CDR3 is TGTGCCAGCAGTTTTGCAGGGGCCTACAATGAGCAGTTCTTC.

Here the CDR3 reads CASSIVGGGNQPQHF. In DNA, the CDR3 is TGTGCCAGTAGTATTGTGGGCGGGGGCAATCAGCCCCAGCATTTT. The genes are TRBV19 and TRBJ1-5; D is unresolved. Germline V lookup: CDR1 LNHDA, CDR2 SQIVND (reference sequence). The CDR3 sequence is 15 residues long. The V end lost 3 bases, the J end lost 2 bases, and 11 bases lay between the germline ends.

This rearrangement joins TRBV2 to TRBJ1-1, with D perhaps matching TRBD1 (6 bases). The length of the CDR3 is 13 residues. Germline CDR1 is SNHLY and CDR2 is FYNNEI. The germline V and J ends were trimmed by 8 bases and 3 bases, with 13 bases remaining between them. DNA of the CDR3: TGTGCCAGCTCAGGGGCGCGGGACACTGAAGCTTTCTTT. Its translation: CASSGARDTEAFF.

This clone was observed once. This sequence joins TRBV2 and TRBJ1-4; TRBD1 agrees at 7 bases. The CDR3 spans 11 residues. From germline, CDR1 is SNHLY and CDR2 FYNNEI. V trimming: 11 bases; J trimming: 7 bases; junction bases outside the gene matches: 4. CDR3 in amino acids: CAHRGIEKLFF. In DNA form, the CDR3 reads TGTGCCCACAGGGGAATTGAAAAACTGTTTTTT.

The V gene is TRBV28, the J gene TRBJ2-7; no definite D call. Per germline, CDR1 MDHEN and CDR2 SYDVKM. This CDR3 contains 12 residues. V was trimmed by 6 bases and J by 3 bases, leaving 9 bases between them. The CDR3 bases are TGTGCCAGCAGCCTCACAGTCTACGAGCAGTACTTC. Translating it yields CASSLTVYEQYF.

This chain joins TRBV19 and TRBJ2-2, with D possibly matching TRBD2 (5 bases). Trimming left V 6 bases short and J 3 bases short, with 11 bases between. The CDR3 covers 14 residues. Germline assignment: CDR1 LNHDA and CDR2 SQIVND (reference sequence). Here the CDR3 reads CASRDGVDTGELFF. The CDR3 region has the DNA TGTGCCAGTAGGGACGGGGTGGACACCGGGGAGCTGTTTTTT.

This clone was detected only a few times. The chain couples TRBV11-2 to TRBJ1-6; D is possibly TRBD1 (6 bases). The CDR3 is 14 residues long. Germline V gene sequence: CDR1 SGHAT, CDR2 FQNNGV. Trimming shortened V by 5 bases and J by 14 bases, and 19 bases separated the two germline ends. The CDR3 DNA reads TGTGCCAGCAGCCAGCGTGGGACACCTCTAACCCTCCACTTT. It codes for CASSQRGTPLTLHF.

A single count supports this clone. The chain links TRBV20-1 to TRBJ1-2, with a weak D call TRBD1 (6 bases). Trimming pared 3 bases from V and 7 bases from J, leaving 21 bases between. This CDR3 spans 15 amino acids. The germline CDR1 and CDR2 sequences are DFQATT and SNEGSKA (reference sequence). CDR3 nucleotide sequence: TGCAGTGCTAGTTACCCAGGACAGCGATCAATTGGCTACACCTTC. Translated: CSASYPGQRSIGYTF.

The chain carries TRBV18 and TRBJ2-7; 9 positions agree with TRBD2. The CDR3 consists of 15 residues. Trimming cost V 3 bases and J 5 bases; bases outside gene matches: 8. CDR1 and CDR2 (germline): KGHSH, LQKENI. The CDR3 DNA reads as TGTGCCAGCTCACCCCCCACTAGCGGGCTCCACGAGCAGTACTTC. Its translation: CASSPPTSGLHEQYF.

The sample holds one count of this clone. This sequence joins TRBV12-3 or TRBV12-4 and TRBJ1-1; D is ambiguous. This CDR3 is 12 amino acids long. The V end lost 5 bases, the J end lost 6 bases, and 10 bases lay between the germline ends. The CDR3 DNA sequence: TGTGCCAGCAGTCCGTGGAGTCCTGAAGCTTTCTTT. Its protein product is CASSPWSPEAFF.

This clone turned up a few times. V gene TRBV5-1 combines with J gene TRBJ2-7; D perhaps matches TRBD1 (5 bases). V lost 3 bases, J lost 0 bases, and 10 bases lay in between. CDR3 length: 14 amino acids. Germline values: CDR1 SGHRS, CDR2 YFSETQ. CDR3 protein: CASSSGQSSYEQYF. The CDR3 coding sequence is TGCGCCAGCAGCTCAGGACAATCCTCCTACGAGCAGTACTTC.

CDR3 sequence reads: CASSLSSGSGNTIYF. CDR3 nucleotides: TGTGCCAGCAGCTTAAGCTCGGGCTCTGGAAACACCATATATTTT. This sequence joins TRBV7-9 and TRBJ1-3; D uncertain. V gave up 2 bases and J gave up 0 bases, with 8 bases separating them. Germline V gene data show CDR1 as SEHNR and CDR2 as FQNEAQ (reference sequence). The CDR3 totals 15 residues.

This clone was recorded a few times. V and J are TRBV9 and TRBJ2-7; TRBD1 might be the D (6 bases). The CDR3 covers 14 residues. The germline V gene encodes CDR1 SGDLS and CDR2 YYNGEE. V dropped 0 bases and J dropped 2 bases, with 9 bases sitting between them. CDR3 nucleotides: TGTGCCAGCAGCGTAGGGACAGAAGCCTACGAGCAGTACTTC. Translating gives CASSVGTEAYEQYF.

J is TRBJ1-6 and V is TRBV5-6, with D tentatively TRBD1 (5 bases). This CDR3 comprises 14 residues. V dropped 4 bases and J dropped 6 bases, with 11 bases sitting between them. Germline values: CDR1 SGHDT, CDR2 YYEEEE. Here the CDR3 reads CASSLTTANSPLHF. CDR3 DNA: TGTGCCAGCAGCCTAACGACAGCTAATTCACCCCTCCACTTT.

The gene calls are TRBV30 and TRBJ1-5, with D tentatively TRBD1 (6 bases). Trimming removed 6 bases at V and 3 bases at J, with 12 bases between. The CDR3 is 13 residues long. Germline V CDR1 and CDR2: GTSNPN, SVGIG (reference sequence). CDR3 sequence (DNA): TGTGCCTGTTCGACAGGACCCAATCAGCCCCAGCATTTT. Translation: CACSTGPNQPQHF.

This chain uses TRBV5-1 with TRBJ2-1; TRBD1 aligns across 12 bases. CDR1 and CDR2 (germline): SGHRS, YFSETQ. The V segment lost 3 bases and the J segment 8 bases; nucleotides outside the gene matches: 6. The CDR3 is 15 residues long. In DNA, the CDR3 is TGCGCCAGCAGCTCTGGGACAGGGGGCTGGGATGAGCAGTTCTTC. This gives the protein CASSSGTGGWDEQFF.

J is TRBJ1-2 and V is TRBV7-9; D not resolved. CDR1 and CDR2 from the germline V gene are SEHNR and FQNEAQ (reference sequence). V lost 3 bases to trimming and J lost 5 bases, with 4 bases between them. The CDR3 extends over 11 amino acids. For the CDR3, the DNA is TGTGCCAGCAGCTTCCTGTATGGCTACACCTTC. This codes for CASSFLYGYTF.

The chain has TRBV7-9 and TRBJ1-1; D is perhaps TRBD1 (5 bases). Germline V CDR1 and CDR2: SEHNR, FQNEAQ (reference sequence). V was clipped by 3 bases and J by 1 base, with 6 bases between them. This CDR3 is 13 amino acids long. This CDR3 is CASSFQGNTEAFF. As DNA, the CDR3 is TGTGCCAGCAGCTTCCAGGGGAACACTGAAGCTTTCTTT.

CDR3 residues: CASSRDRSNTEAFF. The CDR3 DNA is TGTGCCAGCAGCCGGGACAGAAGTAACACTGAAGCTTTCTTT. This chain uses TRBV28 with TRBJ1-1, with TRBD1 identical over 7 bases. Germline CDR1 is MDHEN and CDR2 is SYDVKM. Losses at the gene ends were 6 bases for V and 2 bases for J; bases not matched to a gene: 6. The CDR3 sequence is 14 residues long.

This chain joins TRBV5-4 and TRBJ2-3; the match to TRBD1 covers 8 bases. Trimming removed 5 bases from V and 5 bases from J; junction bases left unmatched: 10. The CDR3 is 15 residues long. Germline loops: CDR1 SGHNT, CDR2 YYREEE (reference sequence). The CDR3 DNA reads TGTGCCAGCAGACTCAGGGCCACAGGGGGAGATACGCAGTATTTT. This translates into CASRLRATGGDTQYF.